This T cell receptor (beta chain) was sequenced in a study of T-cell memory formation after mild COVID-19. The germline V gene encodes CDR1 MGHRA and CDR2 YSYEKL. V was cut by 0 bases and J by 1 base, with 9 bases left in between. The CDR3 extends over 15 amino acids. This clonotype was counted between two and nine times. Its antigen is currently unknown. Findings and limits, study-wide: Pre-infection memory contained some responding clones, which suggested that cross-reactive memory had joined. Mostly located in CM and EM were contracting CD4+ clones, with contracting CD8+ clones located in EMRA.

5'RACE, which relied on constant-segment primers, yielded TCR alpha and TCR beta cDNA libraries carrying sample barcodes and UMIs. TCRdb independently ran MiXCR on the 5' RACE reads; one entry per CDR3 protein. This sample has fewer than 300,000 distinct CDR3 sequences; roughly a sixth occur once, and the top ten carry around 23%. The rearrangement uses TRBV4-1 and TRBJ1-1, with D hard to call. What was sequenced was PBMCs or a T cell subset sorted from them (not recorded which). This TCR derives from a man aged 18 to 35 who had mild COVID-19 (a few samples of this study predate the infection). Cell type and time point are not known. The CDR3 coding sequence is TGCGCCAGCAGCCAAGATGCGGGTGGGAACACTGAAGCTTTCTTT. This gives the protein CASSQDAGGNTEAFF.